This T cell receptor (beta chain) was sequenced for a study of shared T cell receptors in the human thymus. V shed 2 bases, J shed 4 bases, and the junction held 13 bases outside the gene matches. Germline-derived CDR1 and CDR2 are MNHNS and SASEGT. CDR3 length: 17 amino acids. This clone was detected a few times. Clones were read by immunoSEQ multiplex PCR, and TCRdb kept only the in-frame ones, dropping some. The profile covers about 540,000 clones, with around 78% appearing a single time and roughly 0.013% taken by the ten largest. This sample was shared with a second study, whose subject was human thymus T cells. According to that study: The thymus tissue came from resections taken during corrective heart surgery.

This TCR came from a boy under three years old with a congenital heart defect. The chain couples TRBV6-1 to TRBJ2-7; 8 nucleotides line up with TRBD2. The specimen sequenced was thymocytes. The CDR3 DNA is TGTGCCAGCAGTGAACCTACAATCGGGAGGGCCCGGTACGAGCAGTACTTC. Encoded protein: CASSEPTIGRARYEQYF.